A selection of T cell receptor beta chains follows, all from one sample in a study of cytotoxic CD8 clonotypes in ibrutinib-treated CLL. The assay was immunoSEQ multiplex PCR, and TCRdb's table has in-frame clones only and misses some. Of 30,000 to 40,000 clones listed, over 55% are singletons. The sequences come from PBMCs, collected at disease progression, from a patient treated with ibrutinib. These receptors originate from a human donor with chronic lymphocytic leukemia. CDR3s include the opening cysteine and the closing phenylalanine or tryptophan. D genes are given only for firm matches. Clone size appears in some rows only: once, few, many, or a class for an expanded clone.

d_call	cdr3_length	j_call	clone_size	v_call	cdr3_aa	cdr3_nt
TRBD2	14	TRBJ2-7	.	TRBV6-5	CASSGTSGGHEQYF	TGTGCCAGCAGTGGGACTAGCGGGGGCCACGAGCAGTACTTC
TRBD1	14	TRBJ1-2	.	TRBV5-6	CASSRSQGDYGYTF	TGTGCCAGCAGCCGGTCCCAGGGGGACTATGGCTACACCTTC
.	13	TRBJ2-7	.	TRBV4-1	CASSQAPLIGQYF	TGCGCCAGCAGCCAAGCTCCCCTAATTGGGCAGTACTTC
.	15	TRBJ1-5	many	TRBV19	CASNLNGQSNQPQHF	TGTGCCAGTAATCTGAATGGACAGAGCAATCAGCCCCAGCATTTT
.	14	TRBJ2-5	few	TRBV4-1	CASSQGQYQETQYF	TGCGCCAGCAGCCAGGGGCAGTACCAAGAGACCCAGTACTTC
.	15	TRBJ2-7	once	TRBV27	CASSPRGAVTYEQYF	TGTGCCAGCAGTCCCCGGGGGGCGGTGACCTACGAGCAGTACTTC
TRBD2	15	TRBJ2-1	.	TRBV9	CASSAMRGGFNEQFF	TGTGCCAGCAGCGCCATGCGGGGGGGCTTCAATGAGCAGTTCTTC
.	14	TRBJ1-2	.	TRBV6-1	CASRARGDNYGYTF	TGTGCCAGCAGGGCCCGGGGGGATAACTATGGCTACACCTTC
.	14	TRBJ2-5	.	TRBV5-4	CASSLVGAEETQYF	TGTGCCAGCAGCTTGGTTGGAGCGGAAGAGACCCAGTACTTC
TRBD2	14	TRBJ2-5	.	TRBV19	CASSPGTTLGTQYF	TGTGCCAGTAGTCCAGGGACTACTTTAGGGACCCAGTACTTC
TRBD1	14	TRBJ2-5	few	TRBV6-1	CASSERTGWQTQYF	TGTGCCAGCAGTGAGCGGACAGGGTGGCAGACCCAGTACTTC
.	10	TRBJ1-5	.	TRBV20-1	CSARRQPQHF	TGCAGTGCTAGACGGCAGCCCCAGCATTTT
TRBD1	18	TRBJ1-5	few	TRBV18	CASSLYPTGRDSNQPQHF	TGTGCCAGCTCACTCTACCCGACAGGGCGGGATAGCAATCAGCCCCAGCATTTT
.	13	TRBJ2-5	few	TRBV7-9	CASSLGGQETQYF	TGTGCCAGCAGCTTAGGGGGCCAAGAGACCCAGTACTTC
.	14	TRBJ1-4	.	TRBV5-1	CASTRWGRGEKLFF	TGCGCCAGCACCCGATGGGGGCGAGGTGAAAAACTGTTTTTT
TRBD1	13	TRBJ1-2	.	TRBV6-5	CATRDRAHYGYTF	TGTGCCACCCGGGACAGGGCGCACTATGGCTACACCTTC
.	12	TRBJ2-7	.	TRBV28	CASSFRGSEQYF	TGTGCCAGCAGTTTTAGGGGAAGTGAGCAGTACTTC
.	14	TRBJ1-6	.	TRBV19	CASSISIHNSPLHF	TGTGCCAGTAGTATTTCCATCCATAATTCACCCCTCCACTTT
.	13	TRBJ2-7	.	TRBV10-3	CAISEFSGTGQYF	TGTGCCATCAGTGAGTTCTCCGGGACCGGGCAGTACTTC
.	14	TRBJ2-3	.	TRBV2	CASSEDRVVDTQYF	TGTGCCAGCAGTGAAGACCGGGTCGTGGATACGCAGTATTTT
.	16	TRBJ2-4	once	TRBV5-1	CASSLGQGLAKNIQYF	TGCGCCAGCAGCTTGGGGCAGGGGCTAGCCAAAAACATTCAGTACTTC
TRBD1	15	TRBJ2-1	few	TRBV7-9	CASSLLGTGGPELFF	TGTGCCAGCAGCCTCCTCGGGACAGGGGGCCCTGAACTATTCTTC
.	14	TRBJ2-7	.	TRBV7-9	CASSLQGGSYEQYF	TGTGCCAGCAGCTTACAGGGGGGGTCCTACGAGCAGTACTTC
.	15	TRBJ1-2	.	TRBV11-2	CASSLDHRADYGYTF	TGTGCCAGCAGCTTAGATCACAGGGCCGACTACGGCTACACCTTC
.	9	TRBJ2-1	.	TRBV20-1	CSVGDEQFF	TGCAGTGTTGGTGATGAGCAGTTCTTC
.	14	TRBJ2-2	.	TRBV10-3	CAIRADSWAGELFF	TGTGCCATCAGGGCGGACAGTTGGGCCGGGGAGCTGTTTTTT
.	15	TRBJ1-1	.	TRBV5-4	CASSFERLLNTEAFF	TGTGCCAGCAGCTTTGAAAGGCTCCTGAACACTGAAGCTTTCTTT
.	14	TRBJ1-1	.	TRBV2	CASSLGVGWTEAFF	TGTGCCAGCAGCTTAGGGGTAGGGTGGACTGAAGCTTTCTTT
.	13	TRBJ1-1	.	TRBV9	CASSEGLNTEAFF	TGTGCCAGCAGCGAGGGGTTGAACACTGAAGCTTTCTTT
TRBD1	14	TRBJ2-7	.	TRBV2	CASILQGVSYEQYF	TGTGCCAGCATCCTACAGGGGGTCTCCTACGAGCAGTACTTC
TRBD2	15	TRBJ2-1	.	TRBV11-3	CASSSRLAGADEQFF	TGTGCCAGCAGCTCGCGACTAGCGGGGGCGGATGAGCAGTTCTTC
.	12	TRBJ2-2	few	TRBV28	CASSSRTGELFF	TGTGCCAGCAGTTCCAGAACCGGGGAGCTGTTTTTT
.	15	TRBJ1-2	.	TRBV7-2	CASSLRAGDRYGYTF	TGTGCCAGCAGCTTAAGAGCAGGGGATCGGTATGGCTACACCTTC
.	13	TRBJ1-1	.	TRBV5-5	CASSLEFDTEAFF	TGTGCCAGCAGCTTGGAGTTTGACACTGAAGCTTTCTTT
.	14	TRBJ1-1	.	TRBV27	CASSPGRTNTEAFF	TGTGCCAGCAGTCCGGGACGGACGAACACTGAAGCTTTCTTT
.	14	TRBJ2-7	.	TRBV5-1	CASSPRLHPYEQYF	TGCGCCAGCAGCCCCCGGTTACACCCCTACGAGCAGTACTTC
.	13	TRBJ1-2	few	TRBV2	CASSERDYYGYTF	TGTGCCAGCAGTGAACGGGACTATTATGGCTACACCTTC
.	13	TRBJ1-1	.	TRBV11-2	CASSLGAQVGAFF	TGTGCCAGCAGCTTAGGGGCGCAGGTGGGAGCTTTCTTT
.	15	TRBJ1-5	.	TRBV6-1	CASRDNLQGTTPQHF	TGTGCCAGCAGAGACAATCTTCAGGGGACTACGCCCCAGCATTTT
TRBD2	16	TRBJ2-2	.	TRBV4-1	CASSHKRGVDTGELFF	TGCGCCAGCAGCCACAAACGGGGGGTAGACACCGGGGAGCTGTTTTTT
.	12	TRBJ2-3	.	TRBV29-1	CSVYEGADTQYF	TGCAGCGTCTACGAGGGCGCAGATACGCAGTATTTT
.	14	TRBJ1-2	.	TRBV28	CASSLAAGLYGYTF	TGTGCCAGCAGTTTAGCGGCGGGGCTCTATGGCTACACCTTC
.	13	TRBJ2-3	few	TRBV19	CATTQGPADTQYF	TGTGCCACCACCCAGGGTCCAGCAGATACGCAGTATTTT
TRBD1	17	TRBJ1-6	few	TRBV5-1	CASSLNGQGEDNSPLHF	TGCGCCAGCAGCCTCAATGGACAGGGGGAAGATAATTCACCCCTCCACTTT
.	13	TRBJ2-7	once	TRBV6-5	CASTPGLAYEQYF	TGTGCCAGCACCCCGGGGCTAGCCTACGAGCAGTACTTC
TRBD2	15	TRBJ2-1	few	TRBV2	CASSGGGSSYNEQFF	TGTGCCAGCAGTGGGGGAGGGAGCTCCTACAATGAGCAGTTCTTC